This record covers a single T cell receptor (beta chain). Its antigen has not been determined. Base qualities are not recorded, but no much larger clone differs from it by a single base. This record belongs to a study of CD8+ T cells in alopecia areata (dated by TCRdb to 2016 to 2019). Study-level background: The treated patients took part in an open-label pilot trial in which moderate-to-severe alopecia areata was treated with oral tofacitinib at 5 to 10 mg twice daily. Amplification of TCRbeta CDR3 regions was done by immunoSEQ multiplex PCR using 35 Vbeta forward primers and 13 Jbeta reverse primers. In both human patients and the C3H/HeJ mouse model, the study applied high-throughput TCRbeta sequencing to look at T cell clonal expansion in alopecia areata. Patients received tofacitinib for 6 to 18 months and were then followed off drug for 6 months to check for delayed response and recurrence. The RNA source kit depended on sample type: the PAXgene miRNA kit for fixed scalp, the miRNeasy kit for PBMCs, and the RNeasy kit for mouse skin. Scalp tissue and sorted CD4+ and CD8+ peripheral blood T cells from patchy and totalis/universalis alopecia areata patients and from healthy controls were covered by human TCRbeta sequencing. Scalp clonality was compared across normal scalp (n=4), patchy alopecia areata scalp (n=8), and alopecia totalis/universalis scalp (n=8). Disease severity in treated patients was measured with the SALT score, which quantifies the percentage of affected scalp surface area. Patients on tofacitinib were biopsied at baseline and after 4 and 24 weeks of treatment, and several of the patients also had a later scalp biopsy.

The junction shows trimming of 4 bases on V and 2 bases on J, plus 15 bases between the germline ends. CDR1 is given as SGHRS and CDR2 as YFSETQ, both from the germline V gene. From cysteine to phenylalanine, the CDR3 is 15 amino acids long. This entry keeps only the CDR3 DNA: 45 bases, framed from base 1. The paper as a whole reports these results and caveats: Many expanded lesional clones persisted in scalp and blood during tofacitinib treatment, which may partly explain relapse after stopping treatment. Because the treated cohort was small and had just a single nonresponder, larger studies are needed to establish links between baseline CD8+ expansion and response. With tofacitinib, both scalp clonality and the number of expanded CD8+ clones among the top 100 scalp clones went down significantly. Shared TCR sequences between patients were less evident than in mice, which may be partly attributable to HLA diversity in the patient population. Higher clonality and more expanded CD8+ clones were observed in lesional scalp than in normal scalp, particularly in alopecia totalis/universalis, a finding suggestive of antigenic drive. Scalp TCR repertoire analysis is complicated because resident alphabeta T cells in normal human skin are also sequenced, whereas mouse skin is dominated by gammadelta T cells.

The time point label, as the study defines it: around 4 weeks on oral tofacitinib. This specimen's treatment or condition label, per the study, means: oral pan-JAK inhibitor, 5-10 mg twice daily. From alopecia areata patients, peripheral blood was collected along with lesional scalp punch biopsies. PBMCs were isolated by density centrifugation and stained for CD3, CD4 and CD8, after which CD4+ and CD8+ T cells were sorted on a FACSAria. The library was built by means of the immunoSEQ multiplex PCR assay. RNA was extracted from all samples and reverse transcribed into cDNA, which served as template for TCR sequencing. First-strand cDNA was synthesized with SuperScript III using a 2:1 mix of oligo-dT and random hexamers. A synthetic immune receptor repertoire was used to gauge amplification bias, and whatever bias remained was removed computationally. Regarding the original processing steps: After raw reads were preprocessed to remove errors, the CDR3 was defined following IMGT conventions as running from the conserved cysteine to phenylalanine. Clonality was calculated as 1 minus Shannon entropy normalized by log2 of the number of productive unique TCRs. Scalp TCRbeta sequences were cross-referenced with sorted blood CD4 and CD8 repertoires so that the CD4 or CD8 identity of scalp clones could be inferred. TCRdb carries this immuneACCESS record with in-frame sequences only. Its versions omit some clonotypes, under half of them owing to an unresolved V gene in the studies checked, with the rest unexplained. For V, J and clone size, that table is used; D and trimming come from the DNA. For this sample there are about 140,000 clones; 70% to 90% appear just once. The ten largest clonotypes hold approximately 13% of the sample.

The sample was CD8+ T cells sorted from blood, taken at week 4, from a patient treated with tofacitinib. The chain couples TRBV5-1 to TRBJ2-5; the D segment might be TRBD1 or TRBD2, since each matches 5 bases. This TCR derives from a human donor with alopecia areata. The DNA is TGCGCCAGCAGCGAGTTCCTGGGGGTTCAAGAGACCCAGTACTTC. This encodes CASSEFLGVQETQYF.